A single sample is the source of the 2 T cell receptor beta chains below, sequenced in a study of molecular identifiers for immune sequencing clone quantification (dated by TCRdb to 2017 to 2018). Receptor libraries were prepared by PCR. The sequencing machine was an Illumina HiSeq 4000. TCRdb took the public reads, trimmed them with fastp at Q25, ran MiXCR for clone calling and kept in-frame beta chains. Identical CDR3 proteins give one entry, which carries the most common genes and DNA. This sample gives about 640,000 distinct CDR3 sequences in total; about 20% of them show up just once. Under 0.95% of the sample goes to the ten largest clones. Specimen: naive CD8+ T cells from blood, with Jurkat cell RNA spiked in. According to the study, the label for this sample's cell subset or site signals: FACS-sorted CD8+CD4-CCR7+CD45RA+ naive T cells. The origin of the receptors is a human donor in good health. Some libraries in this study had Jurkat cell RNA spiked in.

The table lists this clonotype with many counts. CDR3 nucleotides: TGCAGTGCTAGCGATATGAACGAGCAGTACTTC. This encodes CSASDMNEQYF. The chain links TRBV20-1 to TRBJ2-7; no definite D call. Germline CDR1 DFQATT, CDR2 SNEGSKA (reference sequence). The length of the CDR3 is 11 residues. V was pared by 3 bases and J by 5 bases, with 8 bases between.

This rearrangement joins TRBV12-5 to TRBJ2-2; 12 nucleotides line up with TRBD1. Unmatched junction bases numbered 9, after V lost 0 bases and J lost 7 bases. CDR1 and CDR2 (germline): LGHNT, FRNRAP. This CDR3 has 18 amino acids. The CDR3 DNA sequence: TGTGCTAGTGGTTTGGTCATCCTTGGGACAGGGGGCTTCGGGGAGCTGTTTTTT. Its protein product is CASGLVILGTGGFGELFF.